This TCR beta chain is drawn from a study of Ad26.COV2.S vaccination and SARS-CoV-2 variants. Study details: Once or twice, 56 days apart, Ad26.COV2.S was delivered intramuscularly.

The protocol was immunoSEQ multiplex PCR, while the TCRdb copy is restricted to in-frame clones and leaves out a portion. The table includes hundreds of thousands of clones, roughly nine tenths detected once. Germline V gene data show CDR1 as SNHLY and CDR2 as FYNNEI. CDR3 length: 14 amino acids. V shed 8 bases, J shed 6 bases, and the junction held 7 bases outside the gene matches. As for treatment: 15 to 20 received Ad26.COV2.S at low or high dose, single or two shots; roughly 5 received placebo; per-sample allocation not given. It was on day 63 after the first vaccine or placebo injection that samples were taken.

The source material was peripheral blood, sampled in a trial of Ad26.COV2.S vaccine versus placebo. V is TRBV2 and J is TRBJ2-2; 9 positions agree with TRBD1. The clonotype was recovered from a person aged 18 to 65 who received the Ad26.COV2.S COVID-19 vaccine or a placebo. In DNA, the CDR3 is TGTGCCAGCCGGGCACAGGGGGCGGCCGGGGAGCTGTTTTTT. It encodes CASRAQGAAGELFF.